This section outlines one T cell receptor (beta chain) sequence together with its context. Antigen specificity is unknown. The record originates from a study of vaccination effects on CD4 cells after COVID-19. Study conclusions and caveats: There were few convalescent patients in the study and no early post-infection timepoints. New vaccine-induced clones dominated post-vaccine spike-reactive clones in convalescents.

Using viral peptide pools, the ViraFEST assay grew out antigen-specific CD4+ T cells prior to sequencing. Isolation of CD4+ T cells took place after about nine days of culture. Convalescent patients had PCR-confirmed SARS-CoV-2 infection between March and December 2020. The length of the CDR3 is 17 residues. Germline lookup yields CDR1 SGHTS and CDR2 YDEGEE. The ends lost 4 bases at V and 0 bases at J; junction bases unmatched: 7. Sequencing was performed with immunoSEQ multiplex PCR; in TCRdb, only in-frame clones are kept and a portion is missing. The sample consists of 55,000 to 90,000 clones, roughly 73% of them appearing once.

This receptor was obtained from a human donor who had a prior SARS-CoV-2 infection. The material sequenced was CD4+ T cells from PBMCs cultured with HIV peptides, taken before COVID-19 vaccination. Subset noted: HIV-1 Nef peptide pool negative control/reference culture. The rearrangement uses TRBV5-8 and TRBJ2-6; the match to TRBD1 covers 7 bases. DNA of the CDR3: TGTGCCAGCAGCAACACCGGGACAGCCTCTGGGGCCAACGTCCTGACTTTC. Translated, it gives CASSNTGTASGANVLTF.